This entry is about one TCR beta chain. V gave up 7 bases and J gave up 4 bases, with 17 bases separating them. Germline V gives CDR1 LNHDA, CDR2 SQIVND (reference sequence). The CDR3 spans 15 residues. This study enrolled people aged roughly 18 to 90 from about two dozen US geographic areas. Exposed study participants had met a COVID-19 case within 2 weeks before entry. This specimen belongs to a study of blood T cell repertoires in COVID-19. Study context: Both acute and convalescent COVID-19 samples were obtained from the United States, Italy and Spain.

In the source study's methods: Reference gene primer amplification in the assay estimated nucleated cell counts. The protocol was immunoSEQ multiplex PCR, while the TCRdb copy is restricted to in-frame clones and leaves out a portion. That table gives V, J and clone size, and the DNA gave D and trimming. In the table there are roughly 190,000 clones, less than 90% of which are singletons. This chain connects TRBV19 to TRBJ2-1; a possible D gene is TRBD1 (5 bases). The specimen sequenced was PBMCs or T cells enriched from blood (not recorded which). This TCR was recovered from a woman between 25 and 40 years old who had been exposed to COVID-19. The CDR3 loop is CASNIAAGPYNEQFF. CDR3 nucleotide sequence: TGTGCCAGTAATATTGCGGCAGGGCCGTACAATGAGCAGTTCTTC.